This T cell receptor beta chain was identified in a study of cytomegalovirus exposure and HLA in healthy donors. Study-wide results and caveats: Later analysis suggested links between common viral pathogens and several top significant clusters. Most sequenced TCRs were rare (though some public TCRs occurred in many donors). The HLA-A and HLA-B alleles of most subjects were reportedly predicted accurately from TCR beta sequences.

This clone has only a few counts. Its target is unknown. The PCR employed 60 Vbeta primers together with 13 Jbeta primers. Repertoires were generated with immunoSEQ multiplex PCR, while TCRdb's copy carries only in-frame clones and drops some. This table holds fewer than 200,000 clones, approximately 67% found once. Germline values: CDR1 SEHNR, CDR2 FQNEAQ (reference sequence). The V and J ends lost 2 bases and 4 bases respectively, with 11 bases between them. This CDR3 has 15 residues. The genes are TRBV7-9 and TRBJ2-2; TRBD1 might be the D (5 bases). This receptor was obtained from a woman between 18 and 30 years old in good health and CMV-seropositive. Material for sequencing was PBMCs. CDR3 amino acids: CASSLPGSTTGELFF. CDR3 nucleotide sequence: TGTGCCAGCAGCTTACCAGGGTCGACCACCGGGGAGCTGTTTTTT.